Sequencing of this T cell receptor beta chain was carried out in a study of Graves' ophthalmopathy and Graves' hyperthyroidism. TCR beta CDR3 amplification used RNA transcripts. First-round RT-PCR employed HTBI primers, with a second-round multiplex PCR after it. MiXCR was run by TCRdb on the multiplex PCR reads, yielding one entry per CDR3 protein. This table has 660,000 or so distinct CDR3 sequences, 35% to 45% appearing once. Germline V lookup: CDR1 SQVTM, CDR2 ANQGSEA. This CDR3 region has 13 residues. The TCR sequence derives from an adult man with Graves' ophthalmopathy. Specimen: peripheral blood. V usage is TRBV29-1 and J usage is TRBJ1-2, with TRBD1 matching 10 bases. CDR3 bases: TGCAGAGCCGGGACAGGGGCTTTCCATGGCTACACCTTC. Protein sequence: CRAGTGAFHGYTF. Filled out from reference TRBV29-1 and TRBJ1-2, the complete variable domain reads SAVISQKPSRDICQRGTSLTIQCQVDSQVTMMFWYRQQPGQSLTLIATANQGSEATYESGFVIDKFPISRPNLTFSTLTVSNMSPEDSSIYLCRAGTGAFHGYTFGSGTRLTVV.